This is a list of T cell receptor beta chains from one sample in a study of blood T cell repertoires in COVID-19. Generated by immunoSEQ multiplex PCR, the TCRdb table keeps only in-frame clones and is missing some. The sample lists more than 80,000 clones, 71% seen once, with 0.9% in the top ten. Sequences were obtained from peripheral blood. Receptor source: a human donor with acute or convalescent COVID-19. The donor label of this sample is uncertain. The conserved cysteine and the conserved F or W are not part of the CDR3 here. Clone size is shown for a subset of rows, as once, few, many or a class of expanded clone.

j_call: TRBJ2-7
cdr3_length: 11
clone_size: .
v_call: TRBV5-1
cdr3_aa: ASSLDRAYEQY

j_call: TRBJ2-7
cdr3_length: 13
clone_size: .
v_call: TRBV19
cdr3_aa: ASSIRGDSTYEQY

j_call: TRBJ1-2
cdr3_length: 11
clone_size: .
v_call: TRBV29-1
cdr3_aa: SSKPGTGSGYT

j_call: TRBJ1-5
cdr3_length: 13
clone_size: .
v_call: TRBV7-2
cdr3_aa: ASSEWAGSGQPQH

j_call: TRBJ2-2
cdr3_length: 13
clone_size: .
v_call: TRBV4-1
cdr3_aa: ASSHRDRHTGELF

j_call: TRBJ2-5
cdr3_length: 12
clone_size: many
v_call: TRBV5-1
cdr3_aa: ASSFGGPGETQY

j_call: TRBJ2-5
cdr3_length: 12
clone_size: .
v_call: TRBV11-2
cdr3_aa: ASSWTASEETQY

j_call: TRBJ2-4
cdr3_length: 12
clone_size: .
v_call: TRBV9
cdr3_aa: ASSPGGAKNIQY

j_call: TRBJ1-2
cdr3_length: 11
clone_size: .
v_call: TRBV3-1/TRBV3-2
cdr3_aa: ASSQLTVYGYT

j_call: TRBJ1-2
cdr3_length: 12
clone_size: .
v_call: TRBV24-1
cdr3_aa: ATSDSGSQYGYT

j_call: TRBJ2-1
cdr3_length: 11
clone_size: .
v_call: TRBV12-3/TRBV12-4
cdr3_aa: ASSLLLAADQF

j_call: TRBJ2-5
cdr3_length: 13
clone_size: .
v_call: TRBV25-1
cdr3_aa: ASSEWGTGKETQY

j_call: TRBJ1-1
cdr3_length: 11
clone_size: few
v_call: TRBV2
cdr3_aa: ASSARGNTEAF

j_call: TRBJ2-7
cdr3_length: 12
clone_size: .
v_call: TRBV5-6
cdr3_aa: ASSPRVGHYEQY

j_call: TRBJ1-6
cdr3_length: 13
clone_size: .
v_call: TRBV2
cdr3_aa: ASTYQTGSYSPLH

j_call: TRBJ1-1
cdr3_length: 11
clone_size: .
v_call: TRBV12-3/TRBV12-4
cdr3_aa: ASSRGGGPEAF

j_call: TRBJ1-1
cdr3_length: 12
clone_size: .
v_call: TRBV7-9
cdr3_aa: ASSFGQWGTEAF

j_call: TRBJ1-5
cdr3_length: 13
clone_size: .
v_call: TRBV30
cdr3_aa: AWSRGSQGGQPQH

j_call: TRBJ1-6
cdr3_length: 14
clone_size: .
v_call: TRBV9
cdr3_aa: ASSGFLAGDNSPLH

j_call: TRBJ2-3
cdr3_length: 13
clone_size: .
v_call: TRBV5-1
cdr3_aa: ASSLGTGFTDTQY

j_call: TRBJ1-2
cdr3_length: 15
clone_size: .
v_call: TRBV20-1
cdr3_aa: SASGNRERDYVYGYT

j_call: TRBJ2-6
cdr3_length: 14
clone_size: .
v_call: TRBV2
cdr3_aa: ASRPRTPSGANVLT

j_call: TRBJ1-2
cdr3_length: 11
clone_size: .
v_call: TRBV6-5
cdr3_aa: ASSTPRGYGYT

j_call: TRBJ1-6
cdr3_length: 10
clone_size: .
v_call: TRBV30
cdr3_aa: ALGQDNSPLH

j_call: TRBJ1-6
cdr3_length: 12
clone_size: .
v_call: TRBV7-9
cdr3_aa: ASSLEGRWSPLH

j_call: TRBJ2-5
cdr3_length: 17
clone_size: .
v_call: TRBV10-2
cdr3_aa: ASSESKWGRRASLETQY